The 10 T cell receptor beta chains given below trace back to one sample, sequenced in a study of human T cells and chemical hapten exposure. Via MiXCR, TCRdb re-called the RACE reads, giving one row per CDR3 protein. The table has some 59,000 distinct CDR3 sequences, about 10% seen once; the top ten hold roughly 4%. Time point meaning: pre-sensitization, week 0. Described treatment: therapeutic diphenylcyclopropenone sensitization with weekly scalp DPC. The sample here was whole blood, taken in connection with sensitization to the hapten diphenylcyclopropenone (DPC). These receptors originate from a woman in her thirties or forties with alopecia areata. Some clones in this sample may be carry-over from other donors' samples.

The J gene is TRBJ2-7, the V gene TRBV5-1; D ambiguous. Germline assignment: CDR1 SGHRS and CDR2 YFSETQ. The V end was cut by 0 bases, the J end by 6 bases, with 13 bases between. The CDR3 loop spans 14 amino acids. DNA for the CDR3: TGCGCCAGCAGCTTGGACAGTATCGCTCTCGAGCAGTACTTC. The encoded protein is CASSLDSIALEQYF.

Only a few counts were recorded for this clonotype. This chain links TRBV6-2 or TRBV6-3 with TRBJ2-7; D gene uncertain. Trimming removed 5 bases from V and 6 bases from J, with 11 bases in between. Germline V CDR1 and CDR2: MNHEY, SVGEGT. This CDR3 contains 12 residues. CDR3 sequence: CASSNSLGEQYF. CDR3 coding DNA: TGTGCCAGCAGTAACAGTTTAGGCGAGCAGTACTTC.

The rearrangement uses TRBV15 and TRBJ2-1, with TRBD2 identical over 8 bases. Germline V CDR1 and CDR2: LNHNV, YYDKDF (reference sequence). V lost 1 base to trimming and J lost 10 bases; unmatched junction nucleotides: 9. There are 15 residues in the CDR3. The CDR3 protein is CATSRGEGLAGEQFF. DNA of the CDR3: TGTGCCACCAGCAGAGGGGAAGGACTAGCAGGGGAGCAGTTCTTC.

The rearrangement joins TRBV20-1 to TRBJ2-5; 10 bases line up with TRBD2. This CDR3 has 12 amino acids. After removal of 4 bases from V and 5 bases from J, the junction contained 1 base not matched to a gene. Germline CDR1 DFQATT, CDR2 SNEGSKA (reference sequence). The CDR3 spells CSATTSGETQYF. The CDR3 DNA is TGCAGTGCTACGACTAGCGGGGAGACCCAGTACTTC.

V is TRBV6-5 and J is TRBJ2-3, with no clear D. The CDR3 sequence is 12 residues long. CDR1 and CDR2 (germline): MNHEY, SVGAGI. V lost 2 bases, J lost 11 bases, and 11 bases lay in between. As DNA, the CDR3 is TGTGCCAGCAGTTACCCTGGTGGTGGGCAGTATTTT. Its translation is CASSYPGGGQYF.

This clonotype was counted a few times. J is TRBJ1-3 and V is TRBV7-9, with no clear D. This CDR3 has 15 amino acids. The germline V gene encodes CDR1 SEHNR and CDR2 FQNEAQ (reference sequence). V gave up 5 bases and J gave up 2 bases, with 13 bases separating them. Here the CDR3 DNA reads TGTGCCAGCAGCCTGGGTGGCCCACCTGGAAACACCATATATTTT. Translating gives CASSLGGPPGNTIYF.

There are a few counts of this clonotype. This chain joins TRBV19 and TRBJ2-2, with TRBD2 matching 10 bases. Germline CDR1 and CDR2: LNHDA and SQIVND (reference sequence). Trimming removed 3 bases from V and 7 bases from J; junction bases left unmatched: 2. This CDR3 is 14 amino acids long. CDR3 protein: CASSISGRSGELFF. CDR3 nucleotide sequence: TGTGCCAGTAGTATTAGCGGGAGGAGCGGGGAGCTGTTTTTT.

In this sample, this clonotype turned up many times. The chain joins TRBV27 to TRBJ2-7, with unresolved D. The CDR3 runs 13 residues. The germline V gene has CDR1 MNHEY and CDR2 SMNVEV (reference sequence). The V and J ends lost 8 bases and 3 bases respectively, with 14 bases between them. The CDR3: CASADGLHYEQYF. The CDR3 bases are TGTGCCAGCGCTGATGGATTACACTACGAGCAGTACTTC.

This clonotype was counted many times. The chain uses TRBV7-9 and TRBJ2-1; D remains unclear. V gave up 1 base and J gave up 8 bases, with 12 bases separating them. Germline assignment: CDR1 SEHNR and CDR2 FQNEAQ (reference sequence). This CDR3 contains 14 residues. The DNA for the CDR3 is TGTGCCAGCAGCTTAGATGGGGATGGGGATGAGCAGTTCTTC. Protein sequence: CASSLDGDGDEQFF.

At least ten counts were recorded for this clonotype. The chain employs TRBV7-2 and TRBJ1-2, with 9 bases identical to TRBD1. Germline CDR1 and CDR2: SGHTA and FQGNSA. The ends lost 6 bases at V and 8 bases at J; junction bases unmatched: 13. This CDR3 is 15 amino acids long. The CDR3 DNA sequence: TGTGCCAGCAGGGGCCCTAGCGGGACAGGGTTGGGCTACACCTTC. This codes for CASRGPSGTGLGYTF.